This TCR beta chain was recovered during a study of human CD8 memory T cell subsets. TCR beta libraries were made by UMI-labeled 5' RACE. With the 5' RACE reads reprocessed, TCRdb shows one record per CDR3 protein and no DNA. Recorded for this sample: about 5,800 distinct CDR3 sequences. CCR7+ PD-1+ TIGIT+ early memory CD8+ cells with dysfunctional traits were TPEX. This sequence originates from a human donor in good health. The sample consisted of CD8+ T cells from PBMCs.

The CDR3 reads CASTPWGSNQPQHF. J is TRBJ1-5 and V is TRBV7-9; TCRdb picks TRBD1, but there is no DNA to check that call. Germline CDR1 is SEHNR and CDR2 is FQNEAQ (reference sequence). The CDR3 runs 14 residues. Full variable domain (outside the CDR3, taken from reference TRBV7-9 and TRBJ1-5): DTGVSQNPRHKITKRGQNVTFRCDPISEHNRLYWYRQTLGQGPEFLTYFQNEAQLEKSRLLSDRFSAERPKGSFSTLEIQRTEQGDSAMYLCASTPWGSNQPQHFGDGTRLSIL.